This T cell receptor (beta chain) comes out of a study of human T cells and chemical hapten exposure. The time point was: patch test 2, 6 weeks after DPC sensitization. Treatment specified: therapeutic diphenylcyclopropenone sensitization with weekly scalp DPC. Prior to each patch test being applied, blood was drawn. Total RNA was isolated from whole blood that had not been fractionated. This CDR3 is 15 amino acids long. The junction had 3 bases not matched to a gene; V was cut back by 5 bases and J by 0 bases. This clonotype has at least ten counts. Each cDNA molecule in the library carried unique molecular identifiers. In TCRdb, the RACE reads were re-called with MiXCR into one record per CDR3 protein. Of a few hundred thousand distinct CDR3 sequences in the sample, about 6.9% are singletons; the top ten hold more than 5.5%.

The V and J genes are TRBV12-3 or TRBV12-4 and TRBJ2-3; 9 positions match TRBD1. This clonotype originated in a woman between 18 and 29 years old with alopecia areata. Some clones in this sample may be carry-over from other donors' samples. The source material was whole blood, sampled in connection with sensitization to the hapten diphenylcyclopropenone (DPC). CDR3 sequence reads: CASSGDRASTDTQYF. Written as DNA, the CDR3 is TGTGCCAGCAGTGGGGACAGGGCCAGCACAGATACGCAGTATTTT.